A single sample gave rise to the 26 T cell receptor beta chains below, sequenced in a study of blood T cell repertoires in COVID-19 (dated by TCRdb to about 2020). Receptor libraries were prepared by the immunoSEQ multiplex PCR assay. The immuneACCESS repertoire file appears here via TCRdb, limited to in-frame rearrangements. These files lack a portion of the clones; in checked studies, under half of the deficit traces to unresolved V genes, and the cause of the others is not known. The table for this sample lists some 210,000 clones; 81% of them were counted only once. In total, the top ten clones hold nearly 9.5% of the sample. What was sequenced was PBMCs or T cells enriched from blood (not recorded which). Source of these receptors: a man aged 40-50 years who had recovered from COVID-19.

This chain connects TRBV5-4 to TRBJ1-2; possible D gene TRBD1, 6 bases. The V gene's germline CDR1 is SGHNT and CDR2 YYREEE (reference sequence). V was trimmed by 0 bases and J by 8 bases, leaving 11 bases between them. The CDR3 is 13 amino acids. The CDR3 protein is CASSLDRAGGYTF. CDR3 nucleotides: TGTGCCAGCAGCTTGGACAGGGCTGGCGGCTACACCTTC. Looking up the rest from reference TRBV5-4 and TRBJ1-2 gives the full variable domain: ETGVTQSPTHLIKTRGQQVTLRCSSQSGHNTVSWYQQALGQGPQFIFQYYREEENGRGNFPPRFSGLQFPNYSSELNVNALELDDSALYLCASSLDRAGGYTFGSGTRLTVV.

This clone was counted a few times. This chain uses TRBV5-1 with TRBJ1-3; 7 positions agree with TRBD1. This CDR3 contains 15 residues. V was pared by 1 base and J by 0 bases, with 1 base of the junction left unmatched. The germline V gene encodes CDR1 SGHRS and CDR2 YFSETQ. CDR3 bases: TGCGCCAGCAGCTTGCAGGGGGGCTCTGGAAACACCATATATTTT. It codes for CASSLQGGSGNTIYF.

The rearrangement links TRBV19 to TRBJ1-1; D perhaps matches TRBD1 (6 bases). V lost 5 bases and J lost 1, with 17 bases in between. The germline V gene encodes CDR1 LNHDA and CDR2 SQIVND (reference sequence). This CDR3 spans 16 amino acids. The CDR3 is CASSGGHRLWNTEAFF. CDR3 DNA: TGTGCCAGTAGTGGGGGACACAGACTTTGGAACACTGAAGCTTTCTTT.

The chain uses TRBV5-1 and TRBJ2-2, with D possibly being TRBD1 (6 bases). This CDR3 is 16 amino acids long. Trimming removed 6 bases at V and 2 bases at J, with 17 bases between. Germline V CDR1 and CDR2: SGHRS, YFSETQ. CDR3 sequence: CASTVGQNTNTGELFF. The CDR3, as DNA: TGCGCCAGCACAGTAGGACAGAATACCAACACCGGGGAGCTGTTTTTT.

CDR3 DNA sequence: TGTGCCAGCAGTTTACGCGCGGAAACCTATGGCTACACCTTC. As protein: CASSLRAETYGYTF. The chain recombines TRBV27 with TRBJ1-2; D not resolved. Germline assignment: CDR1 MNHEY and CDR2 SMNVEV (reference sequence). The CDR3 runs 14 residues. V lost 2 bases, J lost 4 bases, and 11 bases lay in between.

The chain uses TRBV28 and TRBJ2-1; 8 nucleotides align to TRBD1. CDR3 length: 14 amino acids. CDR1 and CDR2 from the germline V gene are MDHEN and SYDVKM. J lost 4 bases, V lost 8 bases, and 7 bases had no gene match. The CDR3 here is CASGSTGEYNEQFF. The CDR3 nucleotides read TGTGCCAGCGGGTCGACAGGGGAGTACAATGAGCAGTTCTTC.

The chain uses TRBV2 and TRBJ2-1; 8 bases align to TRBD1. This CDR3 has 15 amino acids. CDR1 is SNHLY, CDR2 FYNNEI, per germline. Trimming cost V 7 bases and J 3 bases; bases outside gene matches: 8. The CDR3 sequence is CASKTGQGIYNEQFF. CDR3 in DNA: TGTGCCAGCAAAACCGGACAGGGAATCTACAATGAGCAGTTCTTC.

This clone was detected a few times. This rearrangement joins TRBV6-5 to TRBJ1-2; no firm D call. V gave up 2 bases and J gave up 2 bases, with 6 bases separating them. Per the germline V gene, CDR1 is MNHEY and CDR2 is SVGAGI. This CDR3 is built from 13 residues. CDR3 bases: TGTGCCAGCAGTTACGAGCCCAACTATGGCTACACCTTC. It yields the protein CASSYEPNYGYTF.

The V gene is TRBV24-1, the J gene TRBJ1-2; 8 bases match TRBD1. Germline CDR1 KGHDR, CDR2 SFDVKD. Trimming cost V 5 bases and J 4 bases; bases outside gene matches: 2. This CDR3 spans 13 amino acids. This CDR3 reads CATSGGQGYGYTF. CDR3 DNA sequence: TGTGCCACCAGTGGCGGACAGGGCTATGGCTACACCTTC.

This clone is a singleton in its sample. The rearrangement uses TRBV5-1 and TRBJ2-3; the D gene is possibly TRBD2 (5 bases). The CDR3 totals 16 residues. The V gene lost 4 bases and the J gene lost 4 bases, with 19 bases spanning the gap. Looked up from germline, CDR1 is SGHRS and CDR2 is YFSETQ. The CDR3 nucleotides are TGCGCCAGCAGCCCGGGGTCGGGCAGAACGGCAGATACGCAGTATTTT. It yields the protein CASSPGSGRTADTQYF. The full variable domain, rest sourced from reference TRBV5-1 and TRBJ2-3, is KAGVTQTPRYLIKTRGQQVTLSCSPISGHRSVSWYQQTPGQGLQFLFEYFSETQRNKGNFPGRFSGRQFSNSRSEMNVSTLELGDSALYLCASSPGSGRTADTQYFGPGTRLTVL.

This clone was seen more than once but under ten times. V and J are TRBV6-6 and TRBJ1-6, with 7 positions matching TRBD1. Trimming cost V 9 bases and J 0 bases; bases outside gene matches: 5. The CDR3 has 15 residues. Germline CDR1 reads MNHNY; CDR2 reads SVGAGI (reference sequence). The CDR3, as DNA: TGTGCCAGTTCCAGGGGGAGCTCCTATAATTCACCCCTCCACTTT. Its translation is CASSRGSSYNSPLHF.

The chain combines TRBV25-1 with TRBJ1-1; D is undetermined. The V and J ends lost 5 bases and 8 bases respectively, with 9 bases between them. CDR1 is MGHDK, CDR2 SYGVNS, per germline. The CDR3 totals 11 residues. CDR3 DNA: TGTGCCAGCAGTATCAACAGAGAAGCTTTCTTT. Protein sequence: CASSINREAFF.

The chain has TRBV18 and TRBJ2-4, with D unresolved. CDR3 length: 14 residues. Per the germline V gene, CDR1 is KGHSH and CDR2 is LQKENI. Trimming cost V 4 bases and J 0 bases, with 7 bases left between them. The CDR3 nucleotides read TGTGCCAGCTCACTGGAGCTAGCCAAAAACATTCAGTACTTC. This sequence encodes CASSLELAKNIQYF.

The chain links TRBV4-2 to TRBJ2-1; no clear D. This CDR3 comprises 14 residues. Looked up from germline, CDR1 is LGHNA and CDR2 is YNFKEQ. V was trimmed by 0 bases and J by 6 bases, leaving 9 bases between them. This chain's CDR3 is CASSQELLRNEQFF. CDR3 DNA sequence: TGTGCCAGCAGCCAAGAACTCCTTCGCAATGAGCAGTTCTTC.

This clone was counted only a few times. This chain uses TRBV5-1 with TRBJ1-5; the D is unclear. The germline V gene has CDR1 SGHRS and CDR2 YFSETQ. V lost 1 base to trimming and J lost 3 bases, with 8 bases between them. The CDR3 is 14 amino acids. CDR3: CASSLCRDNQPQHF. DNA for the CDR3: TGCGCCAGCAGCTTGTGTCGGGACAATCAGCCCCAGCATTTT.

The V and J genes are TRBV7-3 and TRBJ1-2; tentatively, D is TRBD1 (5 bases). The CDR3 loop spans 15 amino acids. From germline, CDR1 is SGHTA and CDR2 FQGTGA. With 0 bases removed from V and 0 bases from J, the gap between germline ends came to 8 bases. The CDR3 nucleotides are TGTGCCAGCAGCTTAACACAGGTTTCTAACTATGGCTACACCTTC. Translating gives CASSLTQVSNYGYTF.

The chain joins TRBV5-5 to TRBJ1-2; D uncertain. Trimming shortened V by 0 bases and J by 4 bases, and 4 bases separated the two germline ends. Looked up from germline, CDR1 is SGHKS and CDR2 is YYEKEE (reference sequence). CDR3 length: 12 residues. The CDR3 spells CASSLDSYGYTF. As DNA, the CDR3 is TGTGCCAGCAGCTTGGACAGCTATGGCTACACCTTC.

The V call is TRBV6-1, the J call TRBJ2-7; D call uncertain. Deletions cut 1 base from V and 1 base from J, with 8 bases between. Per germline, CDR1 MNHNS and CDR2 SASEGT. The CDR3 is 14 amino acids. DNA for the CDR3: TGTGCCAGCAGTGAAGGAGGCAGATCCTACGAGCAGTACTTC. It encodes CASSEGGRSYEQYF.

This chain links TRBV19 with TRBJ2-7; D is perhaps TRBD2 (5 bases). The V end lost 5 bases, the J end lost 4 bases, and 9 bases lay between the germline ends. This CDR3 region has 12 residues. Germline V gene data show CDR1 as LNHDA and CDR2 as SQIVND (reference sequence). The CDR3 here is CASSVGDYEQYF. The CDR3 DNA is TGTGCCAGTAGTGTCGGGGATTACGAGCAGTACTTC.

The chain combines TRBV5-4 with TRBJ2-7; the match to TRBD1 covers 7 bases. Germline V lookup: CDR1 SGHNT, CDR2 YYREEE (reference sequence). The junction had 3 bases not matched to a gene; V was cut back by 0 bases and J by 3 bases. This CDR3 is built from 14 residues. The DNA for the CDR3 is TGTGCCAGCAGCTTGGGGGACAGAAACTACGAGCAGTACTTC. Protein sequence: CASSLGDRNYEQYF. Combining the CDR3 with reference TRBV5-4 and TRBJ2-7 gives the whole variable domain ETGVTQSPTHLIKTRGQQVTLRCSSQSGHNTVSWYQQALGQGPQFIFQYYREEENGRGNFPPRFSGLQFPNYSSELNVNALELDDSALYLCASSLGDRNYEQYFGPGTRLTVT.

V is TRBV5-1 and J is TRBJ1-1, with 9 bases identical to TRBD1. V dropped 2 bases and J dropped 10; count of bases not matched to a gene: 12. CDR3 length: 15 amino acids. Germline CDR1 is SGHRS and CDR2 is YFSETQ. The CDR3 sequence: CASSLLTGQGKRAFF. As DNA, the CDR3 is TGCGCCAGCAGCTTATTAACGGGACAGGGTAAGAGAGCTTTCTTT.

The V gene is TRBV5-4, the J gene TRBJ2-2; D is perhaps TRBD1 (7 bases). The CDR3 length is 14 residues. Between the trimmed V and J ends, which lost 4 bases and 7 bases, there was a span of 14 bases. The germline V gene has CDR1 SGHNT and CDR2 YYREEE (reference sequence). The CDR3 region has the DNA TGTGCCAGCAGCCCCGGGGGACAGTTCGGGGAGCTGTTTTTT. Translated, it gives CASSPGGQFGELFF. Full variable domain (rest looked up from reference TRBV5-4 and TRBJ2-2): ETGVTQSPTHLIKTRGQQVTLRCSSQSGHNTVSWYQQALGQGPQFIFQYYREEENGRGNFPPRFSGLQFPNYSSELNVNALELDDSALYLCASSPGGQFGELFFGEGSRLTVL.

The rearrangement uses TRBV6-5 and TRBJ2-7, with TRBD1 matching 7 bases. Germline V gives CDR1 MNHEY, CDR2 SVGAGI. Unmatched junction bases numbered 10, after V lost 6 bases and J lost 2 bases. The CDR3 extends over 15 amino acids. Here the CDR3 DNA reads TGTGCCAGCAGCGAGGACAGGTTCGGGACCTACGAGCAGTACTTC. It codes for CASSEDRFGTYEQYF.

The V and J genes are TRBV14 and TRBJ2-2; no firm D call. The CDR3 is 16 residues long. Between the trimmed V and J ends, which lost 1 base and 5 bases, there was a span of 14 bases. CDR1 and CDR2 (germline): SGHDN, FVKESK. The CDR3 reads CASSQGRNSRTGELFF. The CDR3 region has the DNA TGTGCCAGCAGCCAAGGCAGGAACAGCAGAACCGGGGAGCTGTTTTTT.

This clone counts as medium-sized (0.01 to 0.1%). The genes are TRBV2 and TRBJ1-2; D unresolved. Trimming stripped 6 bases from V and 0 bases from J, with 14 bases between. CDR3 length: 15 residues. Germline V gene data show CDR1 as SNHLY and CDR2 as FYNNEI. The CDR3 region is CASSLRADTNYGYTF. CDR3 sequence (DNA): TGTGCCAGCAGCCTGAGAGCAGACACTAACTATGGCTACACCTTC.

Only a few counts were recorded for this clone. V usage is TRBV21-1 and J usage is TRBJ1-5. TRBV21-1 is labeled a pseudogene. The CDR3 sequence is 14 residues long. The CDR3 nucleotides are TGTGCCAGCAGCAAAGGGGGGGTCAATCAGCCCCAGCATTTT. Protein product: CASSKGGVNQPQHF.